These T cell receptor beta chains were read from a single sample in a study of CD8+CD57+ T cells in acquired aplastic anemia. One entry per CDR3 protein, called by TCRdb with MiXCR from the reads. The sample yields about 270,000 distinct CDR3 sequences, approximately 79% seen once. Input material: sorted CD4+, CD8+, or CD8+CD57+ T cells (not recorded which) from PBMCs. Source of these receptors: a human donor with aplastic anemia. Each CDR3 is given with its conserved first and last residue. D genes are given only for firm matches. For some rows the clone size is stated as once, few or many, or as a class when expanded; others skip it.

TRBV5-1	TRBJ1-4	-	many	CASSLEGASNEKLFF	TGCGCCAGCAGCTTGGAAGGGGCCTCTAATGAAAAACTGTTTTTT
TRBV7-2	TRBJ2-7	-	-	CASSFTPLGDQFFF	TGTGCCAGCAGCTTTACTCCGCTCGGGGACCAGTTCTTCTTC
TRBV12-3/TRBV12-4	TRBJ2-3	-	-	CATMSGPRGDTQYF	TGTGCCACCATGTCGGGACCCCGAGGGGATACGCAGTATTTT
TRBV11-3	TRBJ2-3	-	-	CASSSIGGGDTQYF	TGTGCCAGCAGCTCAATCGGCGGGGGCGATACGCAGTATTTT
TRBV29-1	TRBJ2-3	-	-	CSVGKVLTGTTDTQYF	TGCAGCGTTGGAAAGGTACTAACGGGGACCACAGATACGCAGTATTTT
TRBV9	TRBJ1-1	-	-	CASGVAGNSQSFAFF	TGTGCCAGCGGAGTAGCTGGGAACAGTCAGTCCTTCGCTTTCTTT
TRBV7-2	TRBJ1-1	-	-	CASSLAGSPNTEDFF	TGTGCCAGCAGCTTGGCGGGGAGTCCGAACACTGAAGATTTCTTT
TRBV20-1	TRBJ1-2	-	-	CSAREGNYGYTF	TGCAGTGCTAGAGAGGGCAACTATGGCTACACCTTC
TRBV19	TRBJ2-5	-	-	CASSIARGTKQPQYF	TGTGCCAGTAGTATTGCTCGCGGGACCAAACAGCCCCAGTACTTC
TRBV5-4	TRBJ1-2	-	-	CASSWGGGHYGYTF	TGTGCCAGCAGCTGGGGTGGAGGGCACTATGGCTACACCTTC
TRBV7-3	TRBJ2-1	-	-	CASSFQRSGSGDEQFF	TGTGCCAGCAGCTTTCAAAGAAGCGGGTCTGGCGATGAGCAGTTCTTC
TRBV2	TRBJ2-4	-	-	CASGGGGTDTHF	TGTGCCAGCGGGGGCGGGGGCACAGATACGCACTTC
TRBV7-6	TRBJ2-3	-	-	CASSLVWPASDTQYF	TGTGCCAGCAGCTTAGTTTGGCCCGCCTCAGATACGCAGTATTTT
TRBV15	TRBJ2-7	-	-	CATSSEGLEQYF	TGTGCCACCAGCAGTGAGGGCCTCGAGCAGTACTTC
TRBV7-8	TRBJ1-5	TRBD1	-	CASSLAGQANTQYHF	TGTGCCAGCAGCTTAGCAGGACAGGCCAATACGCAGTATCATTTT
TRBV7-9	TRBJ2-5	-	-	CASSLQGGARVKYYF	TGTGCCAGCAGCCTACAAGGGGGGGCCCGGGTCAAGTATTACTTC
TRBV5-1	TRBJ2-5	TRBD1	-	CAGSRGSEQETQYF	TGTGCCGGCAGCAGGGGGAGCGAGCAAGAGACCCAGTACTTC
TRBV7-8	TRBJ2-3	-	-	CGSSLGGPDTQYF	TGTGGCAGCAGCTTGGGAGGCCCCGATACGCAGTATTTT
TRBV12-3/TRBV12-4	TRBJ2-7	-	-	CASRHTWGSYEQYF	TGTGCCAGCAGACATACCTGGGGCTCCTACGAGCAGTACTTC
TRBV11-2	TRBJ1-6	-	many	CASSLYGTADNSPLHF	TGTGCCAGCAGCTTATATGGCACCGCCGATAATTCACCCCTCCACTTT
TRBV9	TRBJ2-1	-	-	CASSESLDTQYFEQFF	-
TRBV7-8	TRBJ2-3	-	-	CASSLAGGPPDTQYF	TGTGCCAGCAGCTTAGCGGGGGGGCCGCCAGATACGCAGTATTTT
TRBV7-9	TRBJ2-1	-	-	CASSPVGTVEYVGFF	TGTGCCAGCAGCCCTGTAGGGACGGTCGAGTACGTCGGGTTCTTC
TRBV11-3	TRBJ1-1	-	-	CASGLDLTGLNTEAFF	TGTGCCAGCGGCTTAGATCTGACAGGCTTGAACACTGAAGCTTTCTTT
TRBV2	TRBJ2-7	-	-	CASRSAGGVPHEQYF	TGTGCCAGCAGGTCTGCCGGGGGTGTGCCCCACGAGCAGTACTTC
TRBV9	TRBJ2-3	-	-	CASGDAGTVPQYF	TGTGCCAGCGGGGACGCGGGCACAGTTCCGCAGTATTTT
TRBV5-5	TRBJ2-6	-	-	CASRSEDSYGANVLTF	TGTGCCAGCAGATCAGAGGACAGCTACGGGGCCAACGTCCTGACTTTC
TRBV5-4	TRBJ1-2	-	-	CASSYAIAGGYTF	TGTGCCAGCAGCTATGCTATTGCAGGTGGCTACACCTTC